Below are 25 T cell receptor beta chains sequenced from a single sample in a study of CD8 T cells in Susac syndrome. The RNA, about 0.5 to 1 ug, was put through reverse transcription using random hexamers. TCRdb itself ran the immunoSEQ multiplex PCR reads through MiXCR, one entry per CDR3 protein. This table has 330,000 or so distinct CDR3 sequences, 75% to 85% appearing once. Sample: CD8+ T cells from PBMCs. The receptors shown here come from a human donor with multiple sclerosis.

This rearrangement joins TRBV5-1 to TRBJ2-6; the match to TRBD1 covers 9 bases. J gave up 3 bases and V 4 bases, and 8 bases lay outside the gene matches. This CDR3 contains 17 residues. The V gene's germline CDR1 is SGHRS and CDR2 YFSETQ. Here the CDR3 DNA reads TGCGCCAGCAGCCACCGGGACAGGGTCGGTGGGGCCAACGTCCTGACTTTC. Its protein is CASSHRDRVGGANVLTF.

V usage is TRBV11-2 and J usage is TRBJ2-1, with D hard to call. Trimming left V 3 bases short and J 8 bases short, with 26 bases between. The V gene's germline CDR1 is SGHAT and CDR2 FQNNGV. The CDR3 covers 18 residues. The chain's CDR3 is CASSFAPPYSPHLDEQFF. The CDR3 nucleotides read TGTGCCAGCAGCTTCGCCCCACCCTACTCACCCCATCTGGATGAGCAGTTCTTC.

V gene TRBV11-2 combines with J gene TRBJ2-1; the D gene is possibly TRBD2 (5 bases). V lost 2 bases and J 4 bases, leaving 18 bases between the germline ends. Germline V gene data show CDR1 as SGHAT and CDR2 as FQNNGV. The CDR3 is 17 residues long. CDR3 nucleotide sequence: TGTGCCAGCAGCTTACTGTCGGGCGGGCGATATTACAATGAGCAGTTCTTC. As protein: CASSLLSGGRYYNEQFF. Looking up the rest from reference TRBV11-2 and TRBJ2-1 gives the full variable domain: EAGVAQSPRYKIIEKRQSVAFWCNPISGHATLYWYQQILGQGPKLLIQFQNNGVVDDSQLPKDRFSAERLKGVDSTLKIQPAKLEDSAVYLCASSLLSGGRYYNEQFFGPGTRLTVL.

A single count supports this clonotype. The rearrangement uses TRBV12-5 and TRBJ2-1; tentative D call: TRBD2 (5 bases). The V gene lost 3 bases and the J gene lost 4 bases, with 13 bases spanning the gap. Per germline, CDR1 LGHNT and CDR2 FRNRAP. The CDR3 has 15 residues. CDR3 sequence reads: CASGLGGLWYNEQFF. In DNA, the CDR3 is TGTGCTAGTGGTTTAGGCGGGCTGTGGTACAATGAGCAGTTCTTC.

CDR3 DNA sequence: TGTGCCAGCAGCCCTACACTCTCAGGGACCTATGGCTACACCTTC. Translation gives CASSPTLSGTYGYTF. The chain employs TRBV11-2 and TRBJ1-2, with TRBD1 as a possible D gene (5 bases). Trimming left V 5 bases short and J 4 bases short, with 17 bases between. CDR3 length: 15 residues. Germline V lookup: CDR1 SGHAT, CDR2 FQNNGV.

The J gene is TRBJ1-1, the V gene TRBV6-5, with a possible D match to TRBD1 (5 bases). Germline CDR1 reads MNHEY; CDR2 reads SVGAGI. This CDR3 is built from 13 residues. V was pared by 2 bases and J by 4 bases, with 8 bases between. The CDR3, as DNA: TGTGCCAGCAGTTACGACAGAGGCACTGAAGCTTTCTTT. Translation: CASSYDRGTEAFF.

Remarks on this clonotype: The CDR3 end shows no conserved phenylalanine or tryptophan, and so a read error is likely. V is TRBV27 and J is TRBJ1-5; weak D call: TRBD1 (5 bases). V lost 2 bases and J lost 9, with 11 bases in between. The germline V gene encodes CDR1 MNHEY and CDR2 SMNVEV (reference sequence). This CDR3 is 13 amino acids long. This CDR3 is CASSLQGLWPQHS. The CDR3 coding sequence is TGTGCCAGCAGTTTACAGGGTCTGTGGCCCCAGCATTCT.

The chain carries TRBV4-3 and TRBJ2-1; D not certain. This CDR3 is built from 12 residues. The V end lost 6 bases, the J end lost 9 bases, and 12 bases lay between the germline ends. Per the germline V gene, CDR1 is LGHNA and CDR2 is YSLEER. CDR3 residues: CASSESLGEQFF. CDR3 bases: TGCGCCAGCAGTGAGAGCCTAGGTGAGCAGTTCTTC.

The genes are TRBV25-1 and TRBJ2-3, with 7 nucleotides matching TRBD2. The CDR3 has 13 amino acids. Trimming at V came to 7 bases and at J to 5 bases, leaving 6 bases not matched to a gene. Germline assignment: CDR1 MGHDK and CDR2 SYGVNS. The chain's CDR3 is CASILGGGDTQYF. In DNA form, the CDR3 reads TGTGCCAGCATCCTGGGGGGGGGAGATACGCAGTATTTT.

The chain recombines TRBV4-3 with TRBJ2-1; 7 bases align to TRBD2. The trim removed 0 bases at V and 0 bases at J, leaving 20 bases unmatched. This CDR3 is built from 22 residues. CDR1 is LGHNA and CDR2 is YSLEER in the germline V gene. In nucleotides, the CDR3 is TGCGCCAGCAGCCAAGATTGGAGTCTGGTGGTAGCGGGCGCAAGCTCCTACAATGAGCAGTTCTTC. Translated, it gives CASSQDWSLVVAGASSYNEQFF.

The chain employs TRBV11-2 and TRBJ2-3; the D gene is possibly TRBD2 (7 bases). Deletions cut 3 bases from V and 4 bases from J, with 17 bases between. This CDR3 contains 16 residues. Germline V gene data show CDR1 as SGHAT and CDR2 as FQNNGV. The CDR3 protein is CASSLVRGRESDTQYF. In DNA form, the CDR3 reads TGTGCCAGCAGCTTGGTCCGGGGGCGGGAGTCAGATACGCAGTATTTT.

V is TRBV4-3 and J is TRBJ2-7; 9 bases fit TRBD2. Germline trimming cut 1 base from V and 6 bases from J; bases unmatched to any gene: 7. Per the germline V gene, CDR1 is LGHNA and CDR2 is YSLEER. This CDR3 is built from 15 residues. CDR3 region: CASSQGAGGYGEQYF. Here the CDR3 DNA reads TGCGCCAGCAGCCAAGGGGCGGGGGGGTACGGCGAGCAGTACTTC.

The chain has TRBV24-1 and TRBJ2-2, with unresolved D. V lost 0 bases and J 4 bases, leaving 2 bases between the germline ends. Germline V gene sequence: CDR1 KGHDR, CDR2 SFDVKD. This CDR3 is 13 amino acids long. For the CDR3, the DNA is TGTGCCACCAGTGATTTGTCCACCGGGGAGCTGTTTTTT. Amino acids: CATSDLSTGELFF.

A few counts support this clonotype. V gene TRBV7-9 combines with J gene TRBJ2-4; maybe TRBD2 (5 bases). CDR3 length: 15 amino acids. Germline-derived CDR1 and CDR2 are SEHNR and FQNEAQ (reference sequence). V was shortened by 5 bases and J by 0 bases, with 11 bases between the two germline ends. As DNA, the CDR3 is TGTGCCAGCAGCCTCCCGGGGTTAGCCAAAAACATTCAGTACTTC. Translating it yields CASSLPGLAKNIQYF.

The CDR3 protein is CASSQVRDIVSYGYTF. As DNA, the CDR3 is TGTGCCAGCAGCCAAGTCCGGGACATCGTCTCTTATGGCTACACCTTC. V and J are TRBV14 and TRBJ1-2, with D tentatively TRBD1 (6 bases). V was trimmed by 1 base and J by 5 bases, leaving 17 bases between them. CDR3 length equals 16 residues. Germline lookup yields CDR1 SGHDN and CDR2 FVKESK. The entire variable domain, with the rest obtained from reference TRBV14 and TRBJ1-2, is as follows: EAGVTQFPSHSVIEKGQTVTLRCDPISGHDNLYWYRRVMGKEIKFLLHFVKESKQDESGMPNNRFLAERTGGTYSTLKVQPAELEDSGVYFCASSQVRDIVSYGYTFGSGTRLTVV.

This clonotype was detected only once. The gene calls are TRBV11-2 and TRBJ1-1; the D gene is possibly TRBD1 (5 bases). Germline CDR1 is SGHAT and CDR2 is FQNNGV. Trimming stripped 6 bases from V and 10 bases from J, with 21 bases between. The CDR3 contains 14 residues. CDR3 nucleotides: TGTGCCAGCAGGCTTCCCGTCAGGGACGAGTCAGCTTTCTTT. This gives the protein CASRLPVRDESAFF.

This chain links TRBV27 with TRBJ2-7; no reliable D call. V was cut by 2 bases and J by 3 bases, with 17 bases left in between. Per germline, CDR1 MNHEY and CDR2 SMNVEV (reference sequence). The CDR3 is 16 residues long. In DNA form, the CDR3 reads TGTGCCAGCAGTTTAGACTCCCTAGGTAGAAGCTACGAGCAGTACTTC. Translation: CASSLDSLGRSYEQYF.

The chain employs TRBV6-2 or TRBV6-3 and TRBJ2-7, with no clear D. Germline lookup yields CDR1 MNHEY and CDR2 SVGEGT. The V and J ends lost 2 bases and 4 bases respectively, with 6 bases between them. The CDR3 loop spans 12 amino acids. The CDR3 region is CASSYPEYEQYF. DNA for the CDR3: TGTGCCAGCAGTTACCCGGAATACGAGCAGTACTTC.

This chain connects TRBV30 to TRBJ2-7, with D uncertain. The V and J ends lost 1 base and 5 bases respectively, with 9 bases between them. The CDR3 runs 12 residues. From germline, CDR1 is GTSNPN and CDR2 SVGIG (reference sequence). The CDR3 DNA reads as TGTGCCTGGAGTGGGTCGTTGGACGAGCAGTACTTC. Protein sequence: CAWSGSLDEQYF.

The chain couples TRBV7-9 to TRBJ2-7; 8 bases are shared with TRBD2. The CDR3 length is 19 residues. CDR1 and CDR2 from the germline V gene are SEHNR and FQNEAQ (reference sequence). The junction had 21 bases not matched to a gene; V was cut back by 5 bases and J by 3 bases. CDR3 in DNA: TGTGCCAGCAGCCCGCCCCGGGGGGGCCTAGATTTTATAGTCTACGAGCAGTACTTC. Encoded protein: CASSPPRGGLDFIVYEQYF.

The chain is built from TRBV7-9 and TRBJ1-2; D possibly corresponds to TRBD1 (5 bases). This CDR3 region has 14 residues. CDR1 is SEHNR and CDR2 is FQNEAQ in the germline V gene (reference sequence). Trimming pared 5 bases from V and 4 bases from J, leaving 14 bases between. CDR3 sequence: CASSPVGRAYGYTF. The CDR3 coding sequence is TGTGCCAGCAGCCCAGTGGGCAGGGCCTATGGCTACACCTTC.

The chain uses TRBV6-4 and TRBJ2-1, with TRBD2 identical over 7 bases. Germline CDR1 MRHNA, CDR2 SNTAGT. This CDR3 spans 16 amino acids. V shed 2 bases, J shed 8 bases, and the junction held 12 bases outside the gene matches. The CDR3 coding sequence is TGTGCCAGCAGTGACCATAGGACTAGTTTGGGTGATGAGCAGTTCTTC. This codes for CASSDHRTSLGDEQFF.

The chain carries TRBV7-9 and TRBJ2-1, with D maybe TRBD1 (5 bases). Germline assignment: CDR1 SEHNR and CDR2 FQNEAQ (reference sequence). Trimming stripped 7 bases from V and 8 bases from J, with 12 bases between. The CDR3 totals 12 residues. The CDR3 region is CASTSRAHEQFF. CDR3 nucleotide sequence: TGTGCCAGCACCTCCAGGGCACATGAGCAGTTCTTC.

The J gene is TRBJ2-3, the V gene TRBV3-1; TRBD1 matches 8 bases. The CDR3 spans 15 residues. With 0 bases clipped from V and 2 bases from J, the junction kept 1 base outside the gene matches. Germline lookup yields CDR1 LGHDT and CDR2 YNNKEL (reference sequence). The CDR3 bases are TGTGCCAGCAGCCAAGAGCAGGGGGCCACAGATACGCAGTATTTT. Its translation is CASSQEQGATDTQYF.

This chain uses TRBV7-9 with TRBJ1-2, with 7 bases matching TRBD1. J lost 6 bases, V lost 3 bases, and 10 bases had no gene match. CDR1 is SEHNR, CDR2 FQNEAQ, per germline (reference sequence). The length of the CDR3 is 15 residues. DNA for the CDR3: TGTGCCAGCAGCTTTCCTCCCACAGGGGAGGATGGCTACACCTTC. Its protein is CASSFPPTGEDGYTF. Filled out from reference TRBV7-9 and TRBJ1-2, the complete variable domain reads DTGVSQNPRHKITKRGQNVTFRCDPISEHNRLYWYRQTLGQGPEFLTYFQNEAQLEKSRLLSDRFSAERPKGSFSTLEIQRTEQGDSAMYLCASSFPPTGEDGYTFGSGTRLTVV.